This entry describes one TCR beta chain. The V gene end was trimmed by 5 bases and the J gene end by 2 bases; junction bases not matched to a gene: 8. From germline, CDR1 is MDHEN and CDR2 SYDVKM. The CDR3 runs to 16 residues. Profiling relied on immunoSEQ multiplex PCR, and the TCRdb table lists in-frame clones only, not all of them. The data contain over 700,000 clones, around 70% of them singletons. The sample belongs to a study of shared clonotypes between healthy human individuals. Sequencing was carried out using memory CD4+ T cells sorted from blood. Regarding subset: CD45RA-negative fraction. The chain carries TRBV28 and TRBJ1-5, with TRBD1 matching 8 bases. This receptor was taken from a woman under 40 in good health. The CDR3 loop reads CASSHGQGPRNQPQHF. DNA of the CDR3: TGTGCCAGCAGTCACGGACAGGGACCTCGCAATCAGCCCCAGCATTTT.